These 14 T cell receptor beta chains originate from one sample sequenced in a study of blood T cells in healthy people across ages. Primers used in a second PCR of roughly 7 to 11 cycles were a sample-barcoded 5' primer and a J-beta primer mix. TCRdb reprocessed the 5' RACE reads with MiXCR, giving one entry per CDR3 protein. The sample has under 800,000 distinct CDR3 sequences, around 21% seen once; the top ten hold 3% to 4%. The sequenced material came from blood. The receptors were sampled from a man in his 70s in good health.

The chain's CDR3 is CASSLIGRQETQYF. The CDR3 DNA reads as TGTGCCAGCAGCTTAATTGGCAGGCAAGAGACCCAGTACTTC. The chain recombines TRBV7-9 with TRBJ2-5; D call uncertain. Germline-derived CDR1 and CDR2 are SEHNR and FQNEAQ (reference sequence). The CDR3 loop spans 14 amino acids. The V end was cut by 2 bases, the J end by 2 bases, with 9 bases between. The full variable domain, in which reference TRBV7-9 and TRBJ2-5 provide the parts outside the CDR3, is DTGVSQNPRHKITKRGQNVTFRCDPISEHNRLYWYRQTLGQGPEFLTYFQNEAQLEKSRLLSDRFSAERPKGSFSTLEIQRTEQGDSAMYLCASSLIGRQETQYFGPGTRLLVL.

V gene TRBV20-1 combines with J gene TRBJ2-5, with a weak D call TRBD2 (8 bases). With 6 bases removed from V and 5 bases from J, the gap between germline ends came to 22 bases. The CDR3 is made up of 15 amino acids. Germline CDR1 DFQATT, CDR2 SNEGSKA (reference sequence). CDR3 bases: TGCAGTGCGCAGGGGGTAGCGGGGCGAGTGGAGACCCAGTACTTC. Its translation is CSAQGVAGRVETQYF.

This clonotype was seen a handful of times. This chain connects TRBV24-1 to TRBJ2-1; 9 bases line up with TRBD2. Germline CDR1 KGHDR, CDR2 SFDVKD. J was trimmed by 3 bases and V by 7 bases; bases with no gene match: 12. CDR3 length: 17 amino acids. The CDR3 is CATSPTPIAGVYNEQFF. In nucleotides, the CDR3 is TGTGCCACCAGCCCCACCCCCATAGCGGGGGTCTACAATGAGCAGTTCTTC.

This clonotype showed up many times. The chain is built from TRBV7-9 and TRBJ2-1, with D tentatively TRBD2 (5 bases). Per germline, CDR1 SEHNR and CDR2 FQNEAQ (reference sequence). Trimming took off 5 bases at V and 4 bases at J, with 15 bases between the two ends. This CDR3 region has 15 residues. The CDR3 spells CASSLPSGLYNEQFF. CDR3 nucleotide sequence: TGTGCCAGCAGCCTACCGTCCGGACTTTACAATGAGCAGTTCTTC. Filled out from reference TRBV7-9 and TRBJ2-1, the complete variable domain reads DTGVSQNPRHKITKRGQNVTFRCDPISEHNRLYWYRQTLGQGPEFLTYFQNEAQLEKSRLLSDRFSAERPKGSFSTLEIQRTEQGDSAMYLCASSLPSGLYNEQFFGPGTRLTVL.

This clonotype occurred a few times. The chain combines TRBV5-1 with TRBJ1-4; D possibly corresponds to TRBD1 (6 bases). The CDR3 has 15 residues. Between the trimmed V and J ends, which lost 0 bases and 7 bases, there was a span of 13 bases. The V gene's germline CDR1 is SGHRS and CDR2 YFSETQ. This chain's CDR3 is CASSLEGGPREKLFF. Here the CDR3 DNA reads TGCGCCAGCAGCTTGGAGGGGGGGCCTCGTGAAAAACTGTTTTTT.

The gene calls are TRBV20-1 and TRBJ2-5; 9 bases are shared with TRBD1. Trimming at V came to 3 bases and at J to 4 bases, leaving 3 bases not matched to a gene. Germline lookup yields CDR1 DFQATT and CDR2 SNEGSKA (reference sequence). This CDR3 is built from 13 residues. The chain's CDR3 is CSARYRGLETQYF. CDR3 DNA sequence: TGCAGTGCTAGGTACAGGGGGCTAGAGACCCAGTACTTC.

The rearrangement links TRBV7-2 to TRBJ2-7, with 7 nucleotides matching TRBD2. Germline assignment: CDR1 SGHTA and CDR2 FQGNSA. Losses at the gene ends were 2 bases for V and 3 bases for J; bases not matched to a gene: 4. This CDR3 has 14 amino acids. The CDR3 loop reads CASSLWEGDYEQYF. The CDR3 region has the DNA TGTGCCAGCAGCTTATGGGAGGGAGACTACGAGCAGTACTTC.

This chain connects TRBV6-1 to TRBJ2-4, with D possibly matching TRBD1 (6 bases). Trimming took off 6 bases at V and 13 bases at J, with 19 bases between the two ends. From germline, CDR1 is MNHNS and CDR2 SASEGT. This CDR3 spans 13 amino acids. As DNA, the CDR3 is TGTGCCAGCAGCCCCAGGGACATACCATCCCAGTACTTC. Translated, it gives CASSPRDIPSQYF.

This clonotype was counted many times. This rearrangement joins TRBV12-3 or TRBV12-4 to TRBJ2-7; 8 bases agree with TRBD1. CDR3 length: 14 residues. J lost 3 bases, V lost 2 bases, and 3 bases had no gene match. The DNA of the CDR3 is TGTGCCAGCAGTTTAAGGACAGGGTACTACGAGCAGTACTTC. Its protein product is CASSLRTGYYEQYF.

The table lists this clonotype with a few counts. The chain combines TRBV20-1 with TRBJ1-4, with D possibly being TRBD1 (5 bases). Germline CDR1 DFQATT, CDR2 SNEGSKA (reference sequence). V lost 6 bases and J lost 4, with 9 bases in between. The CDR3 is 12 amino acids. The CDR3, as DNA: TGCAGTGCCCTCGACAGTAATGAAAAACTGTTTTTT. Encoded protein: CSALDSNEKLFF.

This clonotype has only a few counts. The J gene is TRBJ2-4, the V gene TRBV20-1; D unclear. Trimming took 0 bases from V and 6 from J, leaving 12 bases between them. Per germline, CDR1 DFQATT and CDR2 SNEGSKA (reference sequence). The CDR3 has 14 amino acids. The CDR3 nucleotides read TGCAGTGCTAGAGACCCGGTGTTGAGAAACATTCAGTACTTC. Translated, it gives CSARDPVLRNIQYF.

The chain is built from TRBV6-2 or TRBV6-3 and TRBJ2-5, with TRBD2 matching 7 bases. The J segment lost 2 bases and the V segment lost 7 bases, leaving 4 bases of the junction unmatched. From germline, CDR1 is MNHEY and CDR2 SVGEGT. The CDR3 loop spans 13 amino acids. CDR3 region: CASTLAEQETQYF. In nucleotides, the CDR3 is TGTGCCAGCACCCTAGCGGAACAAGAGACCCAGTACTTC.

This clonotype was counted only a few times. The gene calls are TRBV5-5 and TRBJ2-3, with 7 bases lining up with TRBD1. Germline loops: CDR1 SGHKS, CDR2 YYEKEE (reference sequence). V shed 0 bases and J 2 bases; nucleotides not matched to a gene: 6. This CDR3 region has 16 residues. The CDR3 loop is CASSLGTGLLTDTQYF. The DNA for the CDR3 is TGTGCCAGCAGCTTGGGGACAGGACTCCTCACAGATACGCAGTATTTT.

This clonotype was counted a few times. The rearrangement links TRBV20-1 to TRBJ2-1; D possibly corresponds to TRBD1 (6 bases). The DNA end is a closer match to TRBJ2-7, so the J assignment may be wrong. The CDR3 contains 12 residues. CDR1 DFQATT and CDR2 SNEGSKA come from the germline V gene (reference sequence). The CDR3 loop reads CSARWTEWEQYF. DNA for the CDR3: TGCAGTGCTAGATGGACAGAATGGGAGCAGTACTTC.